A single sample is the source of the 20 T cell receptor beta chains below, sequenced in a study of cytomegalovirus exposure and HLA in healthy donors. The PCR was carried out with 60 Vbeta primers and 13 Jbeta primers. The assay was immunoSEQ multiplex PCR, and TCRdb's table has in-frame clones only and misses some. Recorded for this sample: 120,000 to 150,000 clones. Sequencing input: PBMCs. The receptors here all came from a woman younger than 30 in good health and CMV-seronegative.

The rearrangement uses TRBV2 and TRBJ2-3; tentative D call: TRBD2 (5 bases). Trimming stripped 3 bases from V and 3 bases from J, with 10 bases between. The CDR3 has 14 residues. CDR1 is SNHLY and CDR2 is FYNNEI in the germline V gene. The CDR3 reads CASSEEPGTDTQYF. Here the CDR3 DNA reads TGTGCCAGCAGTGAGGAACCGGGGACAGATACGCAGTATTTT.

The chain combines TRBV6-6 with TRBJ2-1; D not certain. CDR1 is MNHNY and CDR2 is SVGAGI in the germline V gene (reference sequence). The CDR3 is made up of 12 amino acids. Trimming took off 2 bases at V and 7 bases at J, with 6 bases between the two ends. CDR3 in amino acids: CASSYGVNEQFF. DNA of the CDR3: TGTGCCAGCAGTTACGGAGTGAATGAGCAGTTCTTC.

The genes are TRBV4-3 and TRBJ2-2; tentative D call: TRBD1 (6 bases). V lost 0 bases, J lost 2 bases, and 13 bases lay in between. Germline CDR1 is LGHNA and CDR2 is YSLEER. The CDR3 extends over 17 amino acids. The CDR3 region has the DNA TGCGCCAGCAGCCAAGACTGGGACACTATTAACACCGGGGAGCTGTTTTTT. Amino acid sequence: CASSQDWDTINTGELFF.

Turning to this clone: Other DNA sequences from this sample encode an identical CDR3 as well. This rearrangement joins TRBV9 to TRBJ2-3, with TRBD2 matching 7 bases. V lost 0 bases and J lost 5; bases outside the gene matches: 0. The CDR3 contains 13 residues. Germline CDR1 reads SGDLS; CDR2 reads YYNGEE. The CDR3 DNA follows: TGTGCCAGCAGCGTAGGGGGGGGAGATACGCAGTATTTT. Encoded protein: CASSVGGGDTQYF.

This chain connects TRBV10-3 to TRBJ2-5, with 7 positions matching TRBD1. CDR1 is ENHRY, CDR2 SYGVKD, per germline. Unmatched junction bases numbered 10, after V lost 3 bases and J lost 0 bases. The length of the CDR3 is 17 residues. CDR3: CAISDSRDRKYQETQYF. The CDR3 DNA reads TGTGCCATCAGTGATTCCCGGGACAGAAAGTACCAAGAGACCCAGTACTTC.

CDR3 residues: CASSLRGGADEAFF. The CDR3 DNA follows: TGCGCCAGCAGCTTGAGAGGGGGCGCAGATGAAGCTTTCTTT. The rearrangement joins TRBV5-1 to TRBJ1-1; TRBD1 aligns across 7 bases. Germline V gene data show CDR1 as SGHRS and CDR2 as YFSETQ. With 1 base clipped from V and 7 bases from J, the junction kept 7 bases outside the gene matches. The CDR3 is 14 residues long.

To note about this clone: Other nucleotide sequences from this sample produce the same CDR3. The chain is built from TRBV11-3 and TRBJ2-1, with 7 bases fitting TRBD2. The CDR3 is 18 amino acids. In germline, CDR1 is SGHNT, CDR2 YENEEA. V lost 0 bases, J lost 4 bases, and 12 bases stayed unmatched. This CDR3 reads CASSLDQAGTKSYNEQFF. CDR3 sequence (DNA): TGTGCCAGCAGCTTAGATCAAGCCGGGACTAAATCTTACAATGAGCAGTTCTTC.

This chain uses TRBV5-4 with TRBJ1-1; 7 nucleotides line up with TRBD1. Trimming took 4 bases from V and 4 from J; bases not matched to a gene: 10. The CDR3 totals 15 residues. The germline gives CDR1 SGHNT, CDR2 YYREEE (reference sequence). The CDR3 nucleotides read TGTGCCAGCAGCCCCGCAATGGCAGGGGGCACTGAAGCTTTCTTT. Amino acid sequence: CASSPAMAGGTEAFF.

The J gene is TRBJ2-7, the V gene TRBV5-8; no clear D. This CDR3 is 14 amino acids long. V was pared by 2 bases and J by 2 bases, with 11 bases between. Germline V gives CDR1 SGHTS, CDR2 YDEGEE. In DNA, the CDR3 is TGTGCCAGCAGCTTTAGGTACAGCACCTACGAGCAGTACTTC. This sequence encodes CASSFRYSTYEQYF.

This CDR3 is CASSPMVNTGELFF. As DNA, the CDR3 is TGTGCCAGCAGCCCTATGGTGAACACCGGGGAGCTGTTTTTT. V is TRBV2 and J is TRBJ2-2; D not certain. The CDR3 is 14 amino acids. Between the trimmed V and J ends, which lost 6 bases and 1 base, there was a span of 9 bases. Per germline, CDR1 SNHLY and CDR2 FYNNEI.

The V and J genes are TRBV6-6 and TRBJ2-2; 7 nucleotides line up with TRBD2. J gave up 5 bases and V 8 bases, and 5 bases lay outside the gene matches. CDR1 and CDR2 from the germline V gene are MNHNY and SVGAGI (reference sequence). CDR3 size: 13 residues. CDR3 sequence (DNA): TGTGCCAGCCGCGATAGCGGGACCGGGGAGCTGTTTTTT. It encodes CASRDSGTGELFF.

The rearrangement links TRBV19 to TRBJ2-2; 9 bases map to TRBD1. Trimming cost V 5 bases and J 5 bases; bases outside gene matches: 6. CDR1 is LNHDA and CDR2 is SQIVND in the germline V gene (reference sequence). This CDR3 has 15 residues. The CDR3 here is CASSAGTGQTGELFF. CDR3 in DNA: TGTGCCAGTAGTGCAGGGACAGGGCAGACCGGGGAGCTGTTTTTT.

The gene calls are TRBV27 and TRBJ2-2, with TRBD1 identical over 7 bases. With V trimmed by 6 bases and J by 2 bases, 6 bases remained unmatched. Germline assignment: CDR1 MNHEY and CDR2 SMNVEV (reference sequence). This CDR3 spans 15 amino acids. As DNA, the CDR3 is TGTGCCAGCAGCCTACAGGGGTCTAACACCGGGGAGCTGTTTTTT. Protein: CASSLQGSNTGELFF.

The chain combines TRBV7-8 with TRBJ2-2; D not resolved. CDR3 length: 14 amino acids. Trimming pared 3 bases from V and 4 bases from J, leaving 9 bases between. Looked up from germline, CDR1 is SGHVS and CDR2 is FQNEAQ. The CDR3 here is CASSFDGGTGELFF. The CDR3 DNA reads TGTGCCAGCAGCTTCGACGGCGGCACCGGGGAGCTGTTTTTT.

The rearrangement links TRBV7-9 to TRBJ2-7; no clear D. There are 13 residues in the CDR3. V was cut by 5 bases and J by 3 bases, with 11 bases left in between. Germline values: CDR1 SEHNR, CDR2 FQNEAQ (reference sequence). CDR3 loop: CASSPEVDYEQYV. CDR3 DNA: TGTGCCAGCAGCCCCGAAGTCGACTACGAGCAGTACGTC.

This chain uses TRBV29-1 with TRBJ1-1; weak D call: TRBD1 (6 bases). Germline V gene data show CDR1 as SQVTM and CDR2 as ANQGSEA. The CDR3 is 12 residues long. V was cut by 7 bases and J by 4 bases, with 13 bases left in between. In DNA form, the CDR3 reads TGCAGCGCCGGGGGGGCAGGCACTGAAGCTTTCTTT. This sequence encodes CSAGGAGTEAFF.

This sequence joins TRBV9 and TRBJ2-2; a weak D match, TRBD2 (5 bases). Germline assignment: CDR1 SGDLS and CDR2 YYNGEE. The CDR3 extends over 15 amino acids. The V and J ends lost 4 bases and 0 bases respectively, with 10 bases between them. The CDR3 region has the DNA TGTGCCAGCAGCTTCAGCGGCGCGAACACCGGGGAGCTGTTTTTT. It codes for CASSFSGANTGELFF.

The chain combines TRBV19 with TRBJ2-3, with TRBD2 matching over 10 bases. Germline CDR1 is LNHDA and CDR2 is SQIVND (reference sequence). The V gene end was trimmed by 6 bases and the J gene end by 6 bases; junction bases not matched to a gene: 9. This CDR3 has 15 amino acids. The CDR3 coding sequence is TGTGCCAGTAGCACCGGGGGTAGCGGGAGGGATACGCAGTATTTT. It encodes CASSTGGSGRDTQYF.

This chain joins TRBV30 and TRBJ2-2; 9 bases align to TRBD2. The trim removed 2 bases at V and 4 bases at J, leaving 8 bases unmatched. The germline V gene encodes CDR1 GTSNPN and CDR2 SVGIG (reference sequence). This CDR3 comprises 16 residues. The chain's CDR3 is CAWSRAGGSATGELFF. CDR3 DNA sequence: TGTGCCTGGAGTAGGGCGGGAGGGTCGGCCACCGGGGAGCTGTTTTTT.

This chain links TRBV6-1 with TRBJ1-1; no clear D gene. Trimming shortened V by 4 bases and J by 1 base, and 13 bases separated the two germline ends. CDR1 MNHNS and CDR2 SASEGT come from the germline V gene. The CDR3 is made up of 15 amino acids. For the CDR3, the DNA is TGTGCCAGCAGTGGGCCCCAAGACAAGAACACTGAAGCTTTCTTT. Translation: CASSGPQDKNTEAFF.